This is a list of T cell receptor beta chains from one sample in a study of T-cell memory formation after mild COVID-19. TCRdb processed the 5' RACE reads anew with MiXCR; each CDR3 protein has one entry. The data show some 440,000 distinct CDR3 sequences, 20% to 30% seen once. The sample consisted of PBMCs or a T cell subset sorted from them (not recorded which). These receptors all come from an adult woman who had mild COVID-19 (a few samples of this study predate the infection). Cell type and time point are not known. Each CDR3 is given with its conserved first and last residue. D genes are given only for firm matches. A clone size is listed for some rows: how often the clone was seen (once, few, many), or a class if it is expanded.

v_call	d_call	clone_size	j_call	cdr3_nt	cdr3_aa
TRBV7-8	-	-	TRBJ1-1	TGTGCCAGCAGCGGCATGGGGGTCCCGAACACTGAAGCTTTCTTT	CASSGMGVPNTEAFF
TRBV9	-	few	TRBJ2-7	TGTGCCAGCAGCCACGGGGACTCCTACGAGCAGTACTTC	CASSHGDSYEQYF
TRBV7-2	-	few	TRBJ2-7	TGTGCCAGCAGCCTCTCCGGGACTGTGGTGCACGAGCAGTACTTC	CASSLSGTVVHEQYF
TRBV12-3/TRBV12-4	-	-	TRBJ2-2	TGTGCCAGCAGCCCGGCCAACGCGAACACCGGGGAGCTGTTTTTT	CASSPANANTGELFF
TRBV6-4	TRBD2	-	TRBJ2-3	TGTGCCAGCCCGAAATCGTCTAGCGGGGGGGAACCTCGCACAGATACGCAGTATTTT	CASPKSSSGGEPRTDTQYF
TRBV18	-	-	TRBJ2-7	TGTGCCAGCTCACCACTCGGGACCTGGGGATGGGAGCAGTACTTC	CASSPLGTWGWEQYF
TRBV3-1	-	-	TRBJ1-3	TGTGCCAGCAGCCAAGACCCAAGCAGCTGGCACACCATATATTTT	CASSQDPSSWHTIYF
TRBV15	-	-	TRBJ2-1	TGTGCCACCGGGGATATCTACAATGAGCAGTTCTTC	CATGDIYNEQFF
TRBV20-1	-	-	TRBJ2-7	TGCAGTGCTAGAGATCCGGGATCCTACGAGCAGTACTTC	CSARDPGSYEQYF
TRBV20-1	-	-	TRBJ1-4	TGCAGTGCTAGGCGGGACGGCCGGTCGAATGAAAAACTGTTTTTT	CSARRDGRSNEKLFF
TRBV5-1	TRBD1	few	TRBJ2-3	TGCGCCAGCAGACAGGGACAGGGTAGTGTGTATACGCAGTATTTT	CASRQGQGSVYTQYF
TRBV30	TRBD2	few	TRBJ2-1	TGTGCCTGGACCTTCTGGCGACTAGCGGGGGGTCCTAGCTCCTACAATGAGCAGTTCTTC	CAWTFWRLAGGPSSYNEQFF
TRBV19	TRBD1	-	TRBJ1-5	TGTGCCAGTAGTATAACAGGGGGCGATCAGCCCCAGCATTTT	CASSITGGDQPQHF
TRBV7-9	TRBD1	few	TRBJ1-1	TGTGCCAGCAGCTCCCCGTTCAGGGGGCGAGTGAACACTGAAGCTTTCTTT	CASSSPFRGRVNTEAFF
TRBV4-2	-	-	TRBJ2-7	TGTGCCAGCAGCCAAGAGGGGGGACTCGCCTACGAGCAGTACTTC	CASSQEGGLAYEQYF
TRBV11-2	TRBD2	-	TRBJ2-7	TGTGCCAGCAGCTTCGGCGGGGGGGCGAGAGAGCAGTACTTC	CASSFGGGAREQYF
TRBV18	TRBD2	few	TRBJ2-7	TGTGCCAGCTCACCACCGGCGGGGGAATGGCAGTACTTC	CASSPPAGEWQYF
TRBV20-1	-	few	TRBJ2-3	TGCAGTGCTAGAGGATCCTCGACAGGTCAAGATACGCAGTATTTT	CSARGSSTGQDTQYF
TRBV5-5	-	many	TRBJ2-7	TGTGCCAGCAGCACGCGGGACAGCTACGAGCAGTACTTC	CASSTRDSYEQYF
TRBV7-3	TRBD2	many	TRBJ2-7	TGTGCCAGCAGCTTCACAGCGGGGAACGAGCAGTACTTC	CASSFTAGNEQYF
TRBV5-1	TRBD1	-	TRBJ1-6	TGCGCCAGCCGAAAACAGGGGAATAATTCACCCCTCCACTTT	CASRKQGNNSPLHF
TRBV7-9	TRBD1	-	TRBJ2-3	TGTGCCAGCCCGGACAGGGACACAGATACGCAGTATTTT	CASPDRDTDTQYF